The entry below describes one TCR beta chain. Its antigen is still unknown. No much larger clone exists at a distance of one base, and base qualities are not known. V loses 2 bases, J loses 1 base, and the germline ends lie 30 bases apart. Its CDR3 holds 21 amino acids, cysteine through phenylalanine. The sequence is cut down to CDR3 DNA, 63 bases in frame from base 1. CDR1 and CDR2 are read off the germline V gene as SGDLS and YYNGEE. Using the deep immunoSEQ assay, TCR CDR3 regions were amplified from genomic DNA by multiplex PCR. For each cell subset, the extracted genomic DNA was distributed evenly across all wells of several immunoSEQ 96-well plates, and each plate served as one replicate. For unsorted PBMC, roughly 0.3 ug of genomic DNA, equivalent to around 30,000 T cell genomes, went into each replicate PCR. Ten immunoSEQ deep assay plates were used to sequence unsorted PBMC genomic DNA. Purified libraries were measured with a Qubit 3.0 fluorometer, size-checked on a Bioanalyzer 2100, and measured again with the KAPA Library Quantification kit. A separate single-read 150-cycle Illumina NextSeq 550 flow cell was used to sequence each immunoSEQ 96-well plate. Processing in the source paper ran as follows. Because the immunoSEQ output held only junctional sequences and lacked quality scores, the filtering could not match the filtering applied to full-length reads. Sequences were annotated with PyIR, a Python wrapper for IgBLAST v1.9, using IMGT germline references to assign V/J genes and CDR3. Any read was removed if the V/J assignment was weak (E-value above 1e-6), the CDR3 was missing, or the read contained stop codons, out-of-frame junctions, or ambiguous translated residues. A V3J clonotype was defined by an identical inferred V gene, J gene, and CDR3 amino acid sequence. Percentage overlap between repertoires was calculated by dividing the number of shared unique clonotypes by the size of the smaller repertoire. Repertoire richness was assessed with RTK rarefaction, the Chao1 estimator, and Recon v2.1 estimates of unobserved clonotypes. Not all clones reach the TCRdb copy of this immuneACCESS table, which keeps in-frame sequences only. Checked studies attribute under half of the gap to unresolved V genes and leave the rest unexplained. V and J calls and clone size are given by that table; D and trimming were obtained from the DNA. Within this sample are about 490,000 clones, with 70% to 80% of them counted one time only. The top ten constitute over 10% of the sample.

This sample is part of a study of shared clonotypes between healthy human individuals (dated by TCRdb to about 2020). Regarding the research as a whole: Three men and two women, aged 18 to 49 years, made up the cohort. The study deeply sequenced blood TCR repertoires of 5 or 6 healthy adults to estimate repertoire size and the extent of clonotype sharing between individuals. To increase sequencing depth and limit assay-specific biases, different laboratories used diverse techniques to prepare libraries and sequence TCR repertoires. Leukapheresis yielded between about 0.94 and 9.5 billion PBMCs per donor. Paper-wide results and their limitations: Sampling was restricted to blood, and TCR repertoires in tissues likely differ from the TCR repertoires found in blood. Because the study included only a small number of donors, the genetic and exposure-history diversity represented was limited. Pairwise subsampling indicated that sequencing depth was expected to affect the degree of clonotype sharing among donors.

The donors were healthy, HIV-negative adults with no recently reported acute infections or vaccinations. All donors were Caucasian adults living in Nashville, Tennessee, USA. In the unsorted samples, 70 million to 90 million PBMCs were counted, and genomic DNA was extracted using the QIAamp DNA Blood Mini kit. Blood was obtained by leukapheresis, after which PBMCs were separated by Ficoll-Histopaque density gradient centrifugation and cryopreserved in liquid nitrogen vapor phase. The chain is made from TRBV9 and TRBJ1-2, with a tentative D gene TRBD1 over 5 matching bases. Sequencing was performed on PBMCs. The sequence was obtained from a woman aged 40 to 49 in good health. Some clones in this sample may be carry-over from other donors' samples. The DNA is TGTGCCAGCAGCGTTGAGGATGGGACGGCCCCTCGGGATGGCAATAACTATGGCTACACCTTC. Translated, it gives CASSVEDGTAPRDGNNYGYTF.